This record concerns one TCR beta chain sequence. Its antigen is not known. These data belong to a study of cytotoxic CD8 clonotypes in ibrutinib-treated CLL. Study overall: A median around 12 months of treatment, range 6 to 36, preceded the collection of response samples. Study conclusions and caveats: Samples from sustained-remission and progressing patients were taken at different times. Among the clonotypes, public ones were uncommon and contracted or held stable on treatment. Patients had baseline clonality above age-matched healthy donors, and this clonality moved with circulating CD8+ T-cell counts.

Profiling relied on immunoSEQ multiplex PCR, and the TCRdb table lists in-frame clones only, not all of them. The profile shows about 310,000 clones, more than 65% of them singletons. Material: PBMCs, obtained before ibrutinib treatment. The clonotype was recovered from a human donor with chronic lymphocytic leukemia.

The CDR3 here is CASSQLQGLGRLNTGELFF. Here the CDR3 DNA reads TGCGCCAGCAGCCAGCTCCAGGGTTTAGGGCGACTTAACACCGGGGAGCTGTTTTTT. The V gene is TRBV4-1, the J gene TRBJ2-2, with D perhaps TRBD1 (5 bases). CDR1 is MGHRA, CDR2 YSYEKL, per germline. V was cut by 3 bases and J by 2 bases, with 22 bases left in between. This CDR3 is 19 amino acids long.